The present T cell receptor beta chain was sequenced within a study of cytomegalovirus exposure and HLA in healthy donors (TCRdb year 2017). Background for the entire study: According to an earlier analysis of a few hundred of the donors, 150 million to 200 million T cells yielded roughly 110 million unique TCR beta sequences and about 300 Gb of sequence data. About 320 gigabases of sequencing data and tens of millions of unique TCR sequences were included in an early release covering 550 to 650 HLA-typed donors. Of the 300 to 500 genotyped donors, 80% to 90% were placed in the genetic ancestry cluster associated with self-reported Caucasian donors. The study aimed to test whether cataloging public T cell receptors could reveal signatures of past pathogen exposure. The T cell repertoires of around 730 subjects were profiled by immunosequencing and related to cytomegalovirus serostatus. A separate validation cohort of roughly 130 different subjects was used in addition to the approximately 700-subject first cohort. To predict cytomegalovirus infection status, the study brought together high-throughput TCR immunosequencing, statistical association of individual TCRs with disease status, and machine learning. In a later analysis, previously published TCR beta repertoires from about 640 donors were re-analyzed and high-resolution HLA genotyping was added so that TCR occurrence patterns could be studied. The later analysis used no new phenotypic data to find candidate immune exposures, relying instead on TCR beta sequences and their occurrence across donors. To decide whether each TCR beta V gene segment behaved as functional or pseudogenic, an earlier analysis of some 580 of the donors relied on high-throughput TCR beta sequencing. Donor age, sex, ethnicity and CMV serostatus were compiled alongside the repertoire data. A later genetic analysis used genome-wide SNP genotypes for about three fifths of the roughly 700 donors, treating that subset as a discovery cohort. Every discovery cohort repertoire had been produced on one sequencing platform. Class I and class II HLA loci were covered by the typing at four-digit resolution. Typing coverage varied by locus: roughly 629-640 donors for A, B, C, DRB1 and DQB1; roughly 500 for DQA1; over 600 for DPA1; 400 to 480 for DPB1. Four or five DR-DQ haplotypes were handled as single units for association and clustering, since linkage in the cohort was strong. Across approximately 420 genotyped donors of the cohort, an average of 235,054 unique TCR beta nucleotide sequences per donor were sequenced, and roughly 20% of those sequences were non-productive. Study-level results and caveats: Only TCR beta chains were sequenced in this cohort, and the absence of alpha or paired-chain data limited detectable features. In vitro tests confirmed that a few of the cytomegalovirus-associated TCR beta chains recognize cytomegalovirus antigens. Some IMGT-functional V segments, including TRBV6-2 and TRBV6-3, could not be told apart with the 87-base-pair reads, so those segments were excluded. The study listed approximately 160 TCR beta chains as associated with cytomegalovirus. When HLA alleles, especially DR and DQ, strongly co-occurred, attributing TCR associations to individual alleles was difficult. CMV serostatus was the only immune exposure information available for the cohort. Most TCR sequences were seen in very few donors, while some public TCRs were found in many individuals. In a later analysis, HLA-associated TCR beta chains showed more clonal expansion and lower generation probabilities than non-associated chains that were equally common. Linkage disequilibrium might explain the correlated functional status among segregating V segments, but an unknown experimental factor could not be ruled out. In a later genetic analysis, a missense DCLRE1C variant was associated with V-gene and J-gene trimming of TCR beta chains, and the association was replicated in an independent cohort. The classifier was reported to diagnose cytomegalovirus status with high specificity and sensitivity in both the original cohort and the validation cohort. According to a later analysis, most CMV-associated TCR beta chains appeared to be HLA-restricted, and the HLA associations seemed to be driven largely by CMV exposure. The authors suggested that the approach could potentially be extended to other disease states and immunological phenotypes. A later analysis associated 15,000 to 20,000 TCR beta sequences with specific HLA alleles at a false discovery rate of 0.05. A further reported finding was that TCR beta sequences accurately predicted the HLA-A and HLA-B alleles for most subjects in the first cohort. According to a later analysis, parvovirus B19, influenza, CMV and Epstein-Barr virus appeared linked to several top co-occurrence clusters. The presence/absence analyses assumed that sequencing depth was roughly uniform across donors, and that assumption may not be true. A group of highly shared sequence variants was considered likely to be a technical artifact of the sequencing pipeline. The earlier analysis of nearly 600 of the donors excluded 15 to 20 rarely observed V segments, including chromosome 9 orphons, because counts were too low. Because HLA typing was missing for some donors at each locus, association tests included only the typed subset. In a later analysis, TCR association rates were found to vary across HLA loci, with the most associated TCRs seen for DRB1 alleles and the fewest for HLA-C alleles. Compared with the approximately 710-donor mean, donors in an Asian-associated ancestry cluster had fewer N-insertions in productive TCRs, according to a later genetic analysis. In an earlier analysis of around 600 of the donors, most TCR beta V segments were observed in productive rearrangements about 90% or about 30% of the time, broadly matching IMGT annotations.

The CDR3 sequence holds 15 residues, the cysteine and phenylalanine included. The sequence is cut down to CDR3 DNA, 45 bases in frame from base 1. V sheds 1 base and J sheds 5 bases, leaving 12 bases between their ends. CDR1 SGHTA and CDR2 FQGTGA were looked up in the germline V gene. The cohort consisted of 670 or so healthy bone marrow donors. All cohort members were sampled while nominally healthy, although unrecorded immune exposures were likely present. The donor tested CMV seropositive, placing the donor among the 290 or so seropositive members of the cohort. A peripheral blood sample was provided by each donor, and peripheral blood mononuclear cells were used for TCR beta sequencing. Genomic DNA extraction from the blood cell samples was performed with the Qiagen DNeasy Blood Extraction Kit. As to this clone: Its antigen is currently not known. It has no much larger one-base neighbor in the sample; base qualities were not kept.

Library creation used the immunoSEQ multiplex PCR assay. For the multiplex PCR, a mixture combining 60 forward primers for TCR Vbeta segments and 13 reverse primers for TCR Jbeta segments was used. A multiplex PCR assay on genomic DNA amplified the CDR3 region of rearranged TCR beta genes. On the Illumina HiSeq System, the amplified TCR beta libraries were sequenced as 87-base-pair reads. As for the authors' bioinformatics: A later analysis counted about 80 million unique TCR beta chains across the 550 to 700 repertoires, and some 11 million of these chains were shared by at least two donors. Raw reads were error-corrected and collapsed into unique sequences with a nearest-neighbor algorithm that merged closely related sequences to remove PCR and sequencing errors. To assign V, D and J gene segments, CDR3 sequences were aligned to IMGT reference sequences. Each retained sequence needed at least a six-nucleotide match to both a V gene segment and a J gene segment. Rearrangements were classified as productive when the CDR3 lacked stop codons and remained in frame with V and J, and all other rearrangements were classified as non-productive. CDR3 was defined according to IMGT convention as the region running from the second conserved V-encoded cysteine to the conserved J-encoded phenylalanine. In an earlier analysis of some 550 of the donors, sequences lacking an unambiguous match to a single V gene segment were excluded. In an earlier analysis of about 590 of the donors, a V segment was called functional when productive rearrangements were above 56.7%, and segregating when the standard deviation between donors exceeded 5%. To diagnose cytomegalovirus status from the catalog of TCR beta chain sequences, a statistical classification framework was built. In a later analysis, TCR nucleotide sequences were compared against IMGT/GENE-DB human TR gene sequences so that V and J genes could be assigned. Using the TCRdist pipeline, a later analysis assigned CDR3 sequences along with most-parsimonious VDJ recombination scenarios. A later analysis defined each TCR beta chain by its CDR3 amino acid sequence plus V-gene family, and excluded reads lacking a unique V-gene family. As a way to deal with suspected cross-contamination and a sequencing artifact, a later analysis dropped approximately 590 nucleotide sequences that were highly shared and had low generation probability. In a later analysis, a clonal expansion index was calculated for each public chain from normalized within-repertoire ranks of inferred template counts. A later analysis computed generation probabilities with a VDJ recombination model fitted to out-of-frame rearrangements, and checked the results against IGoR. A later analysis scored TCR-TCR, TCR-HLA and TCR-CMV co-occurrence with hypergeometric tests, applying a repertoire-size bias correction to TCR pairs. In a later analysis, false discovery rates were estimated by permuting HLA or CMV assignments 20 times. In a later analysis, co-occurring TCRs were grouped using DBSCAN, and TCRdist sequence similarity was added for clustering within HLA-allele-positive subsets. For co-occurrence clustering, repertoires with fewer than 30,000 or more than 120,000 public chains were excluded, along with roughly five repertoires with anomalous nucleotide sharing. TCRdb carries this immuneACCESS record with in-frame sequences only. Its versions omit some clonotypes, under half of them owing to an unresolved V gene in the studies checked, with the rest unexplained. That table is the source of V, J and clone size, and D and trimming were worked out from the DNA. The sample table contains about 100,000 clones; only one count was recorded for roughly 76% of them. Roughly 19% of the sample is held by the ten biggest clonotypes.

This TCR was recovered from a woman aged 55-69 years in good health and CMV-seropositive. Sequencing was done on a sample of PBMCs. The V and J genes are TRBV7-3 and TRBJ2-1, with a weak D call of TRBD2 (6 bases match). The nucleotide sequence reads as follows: TGTGCCAGCAGCTTAAATCTCCGGGAGAACAATGAGCAGTTCTTC. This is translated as CASSLNLRENNEQFF.